This T cell receptor (beta chain) was recorded in a study of tumor and adjacent non-tumor tissue in lung cancer (dated by TCRdb to between 2018 and 2020). For the wider study: By cancer type, the cohort comprised approximately 12 adenocarcinoma patients, a couple of squamous cell carcinoma patients and 1 small cell lung cancer patient. In total, sequencing yielded 95 million to 150 million productive TCRbeta reads, which works out to an average of around 4.2 million reads per sample. The approximately 15 patients were aged roughly 30 to 80 years, included 10 men and 5 women, and had TNM stage I to III disease. The study compared bulk TCRbeta repertoires from lung tumor tissue and matched distant non-tumor lung tissue of some 15 lung cancer patients. More than 25 paired specimens, one tumor and one normal lung sample per patient, were profiled by TCRbeta CDR3 sequencing. Results the study describes overall, beyond this receptor: Tumor tissue showed significantly greater TCR diversity (inverse Simpson) than normal lung tissue (approximately 400 vs 170, P = 0.0075, Mann-Whitney U test). Because peripheral blood was not sequenced, blood TCRbeta repertoires in the lung cancer patients of the study were not examined. Neither the sequencing platform nor unique molecular identifiers are named or mentioned anywhere in the methods. The top 100 clones made up a significantly larger cumulative share of the repertoire in normal lung than in tumor tissue. With only around 15 patients in the cohort, the authors noted that larger samples and more detailed clinical data are needed. TCR diversity was significantly higher in younger patients, and higher tumor TCR diversity was associated with shorter overall and disease-free survival.

The germline V gene gives CDR1 as SQVTM and CDR2 as ANQGSEA. Inclusive of the bounding cysteine and phenylalanine, the CDR3 is 15 residues long. CDR3 DNA only is kept here, 45 bases in frame from base 1. The library was generated by multiplex PCR. Data came from an Illumina HiSeq 2500. TCRbeta libraries were constructed through three rounds of nested PCR with primers (Table S4) according to protocols adapted from ARM-PCR. Before sequencing, PCR products in the 200-500 bp range were cut out of the gel and cleaned up using the QIAquick gel extraction kit. The original pipeline was this. Reads were cleaned with Trimmomatic, merged with FLASH into complete CDR3 sequences, and assigned to V(D)J germline segments with MiTCR. Clonal diversity was calculated as the inverse Simpson's index using VDJtools. In-frame sequences without a premature stop codon were defined as productive reads. TCRdb reprocessing: public reads trimmed at Q25 with fastp, clones called with MiXCR, in-frame beta chains kept. When rows share a CDR3 protein, they turn into one entry using the most common DNA and genes. V and J calls and clone size were set by TCRdb, not the authors. The sample data list 120,000 or so distinct CDR3 sequences, and over 75% of these were observed just once. The top ten hold about 23% of the sample.

On this clonotype itself: Its binding antigen is unknown. At one of its ends the junction is not consistent with the germline gene, which may arise from a read error.

Bulk unsorted tissue served as the source for RNA extraction, and RNA quality was assessed using a NanoDrop ND-1000 and an Agilent 2100. Newly diagnosed lung cancer patients without prior chemotherapy who had been admitted for thoracic surgery in China between August and November 2014 were enrolled as donors. Patients who had received previous radiotherapy or chemotherapy, or who had another concurrent cancer, were excluded from the study. Pieces of surgical tissue measuring about 1-2.1 cm3 were kept in RNAlater solution and held at -80 degrees C until needed. Sample: lung tumor tissue. The TCR sequence derives from a man in his 70s with non-small cell lung cancer. The chain was built from TRBV29-1 and TRBJ2-1, and 8 junctional nucleotides match TRBD1. The CDR3 sequence is CSATHWSGGYNEPFF. The nucleotides are TGCAGCGCTACCCACTGGTCAGGGGGCTACAATGAGCCGTTCTTC.